Here is one T cell receptor (beta chain) with its context. Sequenced by immunoSEQ multiplex PCR; TCRdb stores in-frame clones only, minus some. The repertoire holds under 80,000 clones, with around 94% as singletons. Germline lookup yields CDR1 MGHRA and CDR2 YSYEKL. Trimming removed 4 bases at V and 0 bases at J, with 10 bases between. The CDR3 contains 14 residues. The record originates from a study of control samples from healthy donors and cancer patients. This sequence originates from a woman in her thirties or forties in good health. This chain joins TRBV4-1 and TRBJ2-7; D might be TRBD1 (6 bases). The material sequenced was blood. The CDR3 sequence is CASSPTGSSYEQYF. The CDR3 DNA is TGCGCCAGCAGCCCAACAGGGAGCTCCTACGAGCAGTACTTC.